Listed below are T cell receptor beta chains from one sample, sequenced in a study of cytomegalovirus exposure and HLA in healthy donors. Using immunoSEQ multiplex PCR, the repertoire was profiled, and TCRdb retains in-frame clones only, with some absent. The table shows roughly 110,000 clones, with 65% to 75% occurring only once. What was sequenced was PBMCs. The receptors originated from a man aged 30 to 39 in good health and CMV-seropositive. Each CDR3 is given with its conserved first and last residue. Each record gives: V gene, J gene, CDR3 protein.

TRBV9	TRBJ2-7	CASSGRTGDEQYF
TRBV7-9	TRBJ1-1	CASSRVRVNTEAFF
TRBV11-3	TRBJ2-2	CASSRRDTGTGELFF
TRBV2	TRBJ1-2	CASSLGQDYGYTF
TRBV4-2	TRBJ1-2	CASSQDGQGTGYTF
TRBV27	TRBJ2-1	CASSIYTGYNEQFF
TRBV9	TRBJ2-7	CASSVTGQGAYEQYF
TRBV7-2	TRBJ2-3	CASSLDRGATTDTQYF
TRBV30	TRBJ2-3	CAGWTSGGSSTDTQYF
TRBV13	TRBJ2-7	CASSSLAGAWEQYF